This TCR beta chain originates from a study of type 1 and type 2 diabetes patients. Looking at the study overall: Sequencing for the whole study yielded under 25 million paired-end reads.

Genomic DNA was the PCR template. Multiplex PCR with 30 forward and 13 reverse primers amplified the TCR beta CDR3. TCRdb ran MiXCR on the multiplex PCR reads and lists one entry per CDR3 protein. The profile shows fewer than 300,000 distinct CDR3 sequences, approximately 45% of them singletons. CDR3 length: 17 amino acids. V lost 1 base and J 1 base, leaving 16 bases between the germline ends. CDR1 is SGHTA, CDR2 FQGNSA, per germline. The origin of this receptor is a man between 18 and 35 years old with type 2 diabetes. This rearrangement joins TRBV7-2 to TRBJ1-1; D is unclear. The sequenced material came from peripheral blood mononuclear cells (PBMCs). CDR3 residues: CASSLGPGSPSNTEAFF. CDR3 coding DNA: TGTGCCAGCAGCTTAGGGCCGGGGAGTCCTTCGAACACTGAAGCTTTCTTT.